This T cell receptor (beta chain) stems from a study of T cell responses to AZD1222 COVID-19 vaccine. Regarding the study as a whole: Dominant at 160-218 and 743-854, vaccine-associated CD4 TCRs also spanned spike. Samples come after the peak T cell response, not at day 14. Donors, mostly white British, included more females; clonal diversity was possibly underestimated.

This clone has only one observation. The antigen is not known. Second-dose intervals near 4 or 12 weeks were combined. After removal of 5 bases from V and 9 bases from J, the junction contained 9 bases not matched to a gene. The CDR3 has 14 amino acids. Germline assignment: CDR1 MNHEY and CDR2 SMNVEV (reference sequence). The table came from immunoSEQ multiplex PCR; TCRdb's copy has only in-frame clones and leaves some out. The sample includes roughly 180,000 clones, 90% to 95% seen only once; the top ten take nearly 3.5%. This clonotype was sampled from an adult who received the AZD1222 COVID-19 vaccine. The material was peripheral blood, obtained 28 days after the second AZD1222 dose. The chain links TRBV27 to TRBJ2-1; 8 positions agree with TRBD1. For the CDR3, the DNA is TGTGCCAGCAGTGAACGGACAGGGCTACGTGAGCAGTTCTTC. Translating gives CASSERTGLREQFF.